This T cell receptor (beta chain) was sequenced in a study of cytomegalovirus exposure and HLA in healthy donors. This CDR3 is 12 amino acids long. Trimming removed 0 bases at V and 8 bases at J, with 7 bases between. From germline, CDR1 is LNHNV and CDR2 YYDKDF (reference sequence). Primers included in the PCR were 60 Vbeta and 13 Jbeta primers. The protocol was immunoSEQ multiplex PCR, while the TCRdb copy is restricted to in-frame clones and leaves out a portion. The sample is made up of 120,000 to 150,000 clones, and the top ten hold 1.5% to 2% of it. Sequencing input: PBMCs. This chain links TRBV15 with TRBJ1-2; D gene unclear. This TCR came from a woman aged 45 to 65 in good health and CMV-seronegative. In DNA, the CDR3 is TGTGCCACCAGCAGAGACGCGGGGGGCTACACCTTC. Translation: CATSRDAGGYTF.